This T cell receptor (beta chain) was retrieved from a study of blood T cells in healthy people across ages. Through a sample-barcoded 5' primer and a J-beta primer mix, a second PCR was run for roughly 6 to 12 cycles. A single record per CDR3 protein comes from TCRdb applying MiXCR to the 5' RACE reads. The repertoire consists of about 1,600,000 distinct CDR3 sequences, with around 42% occurring once and the leading ten covering roughly 7.9%. This clonotype was detected a few times. CDR1 is LGHDT and CDR2 is YNNKEL in the germline V gene (reference sequence). The V and J ends lost 2 bases and 4 bases, in that order; junction bases with no gene match: 2. The CDR3 has 14 amino acids.

This chain joins TRBV3-1 and TRBJ2-5; 9 bases agree with TRBD1. The specimen sequenced was blood. The TCR was taken from a woman younger than 30 in good health. CDR3 sequence: CASSQSGQGETQYF. The DNA of the CDR3 is TGTGCCAGCAGCCAATCGGGACAGGGAGAGACCCAGTACTTC.